A single sample gave rise to the 2 T cell receptor beta chains below, sequenced in a study of shared clonotypes between healthy human individuals. Only in-frame clones appear in the TCRdb table, and some are missing; sequencing was by immunoSEQ multiplex PCR. Of approximately 700,000 clones in the sample, 55% to 85% were seen once. Sequenced material: memory CD4+ T cells sorted from blood. Subset indicated: CD45RA-negative fraction. Receptors were obtained from a woman in her 30s in good health.

The chain carries TRBV10-3 and TRBJ2-2; 13 bases are a match to TRBD2. The germline V gene has CDR1 ENHRY and CDR2 SYGVKD. Trimming at V came to 6 bases and at J to 4 bases, leaving 5 bases not matched to a gene. This CDR3 has 16 amino acids. CDR3: CAISPWTSGSTGELFF. The CDR3 nucleotides read TGTGCCATCAGCCCGTGGACTAGCGGGAGCACCGGGGAGCTGTTTTTT.

This clone was seen only once. The sample has other DNA sequences that encode this CDR3 too. V is TRBV18 and J is TRBJ1-1; D is possibly TRBD1 (6 bases). This CDR3 is 14 amino acids long. The ends were cut back, 3 bases at V and 2 bases at J, with 10 bases in the middle. Germline loops: CDR1 KGHSH, CDR2 LQKENI. CDR3 bases: TGTGCCAGCTCACCTGGACAGACAAACACTGAAGCTTTCTTT. The encoded protein is CASSPGQTNTEAFF.